This T cell receptor (beta chain) emerged from a study of blood T cells in healthy people across ages. This clonotype was observed at least ten times. It was with a sample-barcoded 5' primer and a J-beta primer mix that a second PCR of roughly 7 to 11 cycles was run. TCRdb redid the calling of the 5' RACE reads with MiXCR, one entry per CDR3 protein. The top ten clones hold about 30% of a sample with about 830,000 distinct CDR3 sequences, less than 80% of them seen once. Material for sequencing was blood. This receptor was taken from a man younger than 40 in good health.

CDR3 in amino acids: CASSPTGFANEQYF. The CDR3 bases are TGCGCCAGCAGCCCCACAGGGTTCGCTAACGAGCAGTACTTC. V gene TRBV4-1 combines with J gene TRBJ2-4; D perhaps matches TRBD1 (6 bases). The DNA end is a closer match to TRBJ2-7, so the J assignment may be wrong. The CDR3 contains 14 residues. CDR1 and CDR2 from the germline V gene are MGHRA and YSYEKL.